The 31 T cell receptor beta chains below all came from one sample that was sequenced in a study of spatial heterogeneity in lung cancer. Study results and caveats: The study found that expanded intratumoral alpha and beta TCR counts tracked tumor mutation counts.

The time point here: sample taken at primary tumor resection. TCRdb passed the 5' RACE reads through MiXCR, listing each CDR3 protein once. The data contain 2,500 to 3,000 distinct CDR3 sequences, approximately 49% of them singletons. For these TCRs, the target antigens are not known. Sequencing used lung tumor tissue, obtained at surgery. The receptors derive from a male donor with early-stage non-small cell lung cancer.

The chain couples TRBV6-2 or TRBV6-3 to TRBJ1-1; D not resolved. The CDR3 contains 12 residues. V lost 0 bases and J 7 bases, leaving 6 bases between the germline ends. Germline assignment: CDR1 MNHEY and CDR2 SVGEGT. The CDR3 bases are TGTGCCAGCAGTTACTCGACAATTGAAGCTTTCTTT. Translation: CASSYSTIEAFF.

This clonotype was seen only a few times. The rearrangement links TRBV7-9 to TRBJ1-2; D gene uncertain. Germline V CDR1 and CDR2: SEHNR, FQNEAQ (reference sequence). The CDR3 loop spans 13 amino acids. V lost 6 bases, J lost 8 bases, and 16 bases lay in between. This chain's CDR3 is CASSGSFPGGYTF. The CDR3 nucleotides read TGTGCCAGCAGTGGTAGCTTCCCCGGGGGCTACACCTTC. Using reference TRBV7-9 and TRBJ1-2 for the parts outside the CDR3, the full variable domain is DTGVSQNPRHKITKRGQNVTFRCDPISEHNRLYWYRQTLGQGPEFLTYFQNEAQLEKSRLLSDRFSAERPKGSFSTLEIQRTEQGDSAMYLCASSGSFPGGYTFGSGTRLTVV.

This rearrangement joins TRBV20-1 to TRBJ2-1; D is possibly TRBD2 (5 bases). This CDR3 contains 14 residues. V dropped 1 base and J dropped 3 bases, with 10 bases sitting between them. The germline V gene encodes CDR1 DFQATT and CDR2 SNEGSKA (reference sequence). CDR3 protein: CSARGEGVYNEQFF. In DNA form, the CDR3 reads TGCAGTGCTAGAGGTGAGGGAGTCTACAATGAGCAGTTCTTC.

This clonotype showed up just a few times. CDR3 nucleotides: TGTGCCAGCAGATTGGGCCGGGACGAAGCCTACGAGCAGTACTTC. It translates to CASRLGRDEAYEQYF. The V and J genes are TRBV7-2 and TRBJ2-7, with D possibly called TRBD1 or TRBD2 (5 bases each). V gave up 6 bases and J gave up 2 bases, with 17 bases separating them. Germline V gives CDR1 SGHTA, CDR2 FQGNSA. The CDR3 contains 15 residues.

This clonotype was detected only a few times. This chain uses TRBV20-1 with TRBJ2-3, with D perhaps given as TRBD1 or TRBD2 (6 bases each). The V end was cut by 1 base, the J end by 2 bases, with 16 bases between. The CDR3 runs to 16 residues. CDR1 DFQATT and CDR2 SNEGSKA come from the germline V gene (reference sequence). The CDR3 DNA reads TGCAGTGCTAGAGCCCCCCTGCGGGACACCACAGATACGCAGTATTTT. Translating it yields CSARAPLRDTTDTQYF.

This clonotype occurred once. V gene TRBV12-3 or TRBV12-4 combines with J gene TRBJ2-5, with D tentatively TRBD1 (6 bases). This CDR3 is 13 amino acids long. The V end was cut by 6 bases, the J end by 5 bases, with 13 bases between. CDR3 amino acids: CASSEQGPETQYF. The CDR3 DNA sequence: TGTGCCAGCAGCGAACAGGGTCCTGAGACCCAGTACTTC.

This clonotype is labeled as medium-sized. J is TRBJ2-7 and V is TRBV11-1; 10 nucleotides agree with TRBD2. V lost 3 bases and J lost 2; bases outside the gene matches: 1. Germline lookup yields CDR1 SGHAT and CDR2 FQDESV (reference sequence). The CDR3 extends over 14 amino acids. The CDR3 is CASSFTSGTYEQYF. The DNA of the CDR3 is TGTGCCAGCAGCTTTACTAGCGGGACCTACGAGCAGTACTTC.

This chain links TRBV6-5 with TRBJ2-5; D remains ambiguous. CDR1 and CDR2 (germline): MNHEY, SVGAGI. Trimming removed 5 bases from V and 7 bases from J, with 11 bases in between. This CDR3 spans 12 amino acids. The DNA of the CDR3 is TGTGCCAGCAGTGGGTTAGTCGGGACCCAGTACTTC. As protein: CASSGLVGTQYF.

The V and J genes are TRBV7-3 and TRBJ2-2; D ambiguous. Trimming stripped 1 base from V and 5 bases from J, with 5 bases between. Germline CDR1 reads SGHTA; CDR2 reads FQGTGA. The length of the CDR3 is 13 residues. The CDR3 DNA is TGTGCCAGCAGCTTAATTACAACCGGGGAGCTGTTTTTT. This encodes CASSLITTGELFF. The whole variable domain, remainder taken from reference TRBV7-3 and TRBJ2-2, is GAGVSQTPSNKVTEKGKYVELRCDPISGHTALYWYRQSLGQGPEFLIYFQGTGAADDSGLPNDRFFAVRPEGSVSTLKIQRTERGDSAVYLCASSLITTGELFFGEGSRLTVL.

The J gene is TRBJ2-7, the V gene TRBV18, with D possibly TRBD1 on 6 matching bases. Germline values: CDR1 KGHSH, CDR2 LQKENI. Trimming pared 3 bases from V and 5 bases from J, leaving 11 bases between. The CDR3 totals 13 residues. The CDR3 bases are TGTGCCAGCTCACCGGGACAAGATAACGAGCAGTACTTC. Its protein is CASSPGQDNEQYF.

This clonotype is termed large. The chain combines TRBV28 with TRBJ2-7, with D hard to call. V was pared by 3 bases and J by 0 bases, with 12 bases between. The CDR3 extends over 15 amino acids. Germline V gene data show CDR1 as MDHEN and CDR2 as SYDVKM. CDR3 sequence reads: CASSFGRKSSYEQYF. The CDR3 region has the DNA TGTGCCAGCAGTTTTGGGCGGAAGAGCTCCTACGAGCAGTACTTC.

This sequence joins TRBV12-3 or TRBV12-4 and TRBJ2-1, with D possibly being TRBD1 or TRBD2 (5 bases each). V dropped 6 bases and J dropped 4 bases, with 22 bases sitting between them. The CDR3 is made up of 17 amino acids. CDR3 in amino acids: CASSPLDLGRMYNEQFF. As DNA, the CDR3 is TGTGCCAGCAGCCCACTCGATCTGGGACGGATGTACAATGAGCAGTTCTTC.

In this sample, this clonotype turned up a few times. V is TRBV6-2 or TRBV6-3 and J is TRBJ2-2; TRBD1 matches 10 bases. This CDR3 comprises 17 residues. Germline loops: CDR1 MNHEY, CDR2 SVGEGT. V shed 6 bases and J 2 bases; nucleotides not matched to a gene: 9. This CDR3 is CASSPFGTGANTGELFF. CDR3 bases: TGTGCCAGCAGCCCATTTGGGACAGGGGCAAACACCGGGGAGCTGTTTTTT.

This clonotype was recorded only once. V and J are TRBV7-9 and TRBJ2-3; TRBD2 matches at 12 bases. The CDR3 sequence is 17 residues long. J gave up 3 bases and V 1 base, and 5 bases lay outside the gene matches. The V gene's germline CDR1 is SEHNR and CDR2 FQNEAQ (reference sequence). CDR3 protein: CASSLGLAGEWTDTQYF. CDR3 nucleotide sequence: TGTGCCAGCAGCTTAGGACTAGCGGGAGAATGGACAGATACGCAGTATTTT.

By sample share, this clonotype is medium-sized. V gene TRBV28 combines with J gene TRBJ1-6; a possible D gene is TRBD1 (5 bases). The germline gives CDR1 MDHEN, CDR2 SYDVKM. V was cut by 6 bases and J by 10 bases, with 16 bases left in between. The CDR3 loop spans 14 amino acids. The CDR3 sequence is CASRRQSSGSPLHF. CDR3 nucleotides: TGTGCCAGCAGACGACAGAGTTCGGGCTCACCCCTCCACTTT.

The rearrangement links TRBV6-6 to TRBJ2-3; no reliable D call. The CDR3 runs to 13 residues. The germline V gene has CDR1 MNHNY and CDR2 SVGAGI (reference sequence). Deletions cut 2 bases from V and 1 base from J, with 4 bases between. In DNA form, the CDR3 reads TGTGCCAGCAGTTACAGAGGCACAGATACGCAGTATTTT. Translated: CASSYRGTDTQYF.

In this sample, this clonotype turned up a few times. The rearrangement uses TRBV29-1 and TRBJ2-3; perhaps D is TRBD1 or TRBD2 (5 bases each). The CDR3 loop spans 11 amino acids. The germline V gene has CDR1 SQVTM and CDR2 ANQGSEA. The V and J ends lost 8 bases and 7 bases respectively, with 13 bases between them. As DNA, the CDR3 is TGCAGCCATGTCCGGGACCATACGCAGTATTTT. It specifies CSHVRDHTQYF.

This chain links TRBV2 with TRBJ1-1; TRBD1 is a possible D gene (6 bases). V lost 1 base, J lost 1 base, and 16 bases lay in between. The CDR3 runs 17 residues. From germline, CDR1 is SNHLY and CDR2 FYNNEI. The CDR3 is CASSEGIIRGPNTEAFF. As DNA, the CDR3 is TGTGCCAGCAGTGAAGGAATAATCAGGGGCCCGAACACTGAAGCTTTCTTT.

CDR3 DNA sequence: TGTGCCAGCAGCGTAGAGGACAACTTGAACACTGAAGCTTTCTTT. Its translation: CASSVEDNLNTEAFF. The chain couples TRBV9 to TRBJ1-1; TRBD1 might be the D (5 bases). CDR1 is SGDLS and CDR2 is YYNGEE in the germline V gene. This CDR3 comprises 15 residues. With 0 bases removed from V and 0 bases from J, the gap between germline ends came to 9 bases. The variable domain in full, with the rest retrieved from reference TRBV9 and TRBJ1-1, is DSGVTQTPKHLITATGQRVTLRCSPRSGDLSVYWYQQSLDQGLQFLIQYYNGEERAKGNILERFSAQQFPDLHSELNLSSLELGDSALYFCASSVEDNLNTEAFFGQGTRLTVV.

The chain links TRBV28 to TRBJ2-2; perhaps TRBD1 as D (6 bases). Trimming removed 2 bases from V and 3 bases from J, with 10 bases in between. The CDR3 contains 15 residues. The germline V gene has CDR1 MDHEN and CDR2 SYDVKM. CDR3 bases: TGTGCCAGCAGTTTACTCCGGACAGACACCGGGGAGCTGTTTTTT. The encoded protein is CASSLLRTDTGELFF.

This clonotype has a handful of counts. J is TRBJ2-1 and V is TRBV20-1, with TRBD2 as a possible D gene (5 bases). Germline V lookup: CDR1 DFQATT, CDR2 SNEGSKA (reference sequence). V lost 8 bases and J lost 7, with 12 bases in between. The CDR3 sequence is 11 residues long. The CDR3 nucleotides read TGCAGTACACCCCGGGGTAATGAGCAGTTCTTC. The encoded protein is CSTPRGNEQFF.

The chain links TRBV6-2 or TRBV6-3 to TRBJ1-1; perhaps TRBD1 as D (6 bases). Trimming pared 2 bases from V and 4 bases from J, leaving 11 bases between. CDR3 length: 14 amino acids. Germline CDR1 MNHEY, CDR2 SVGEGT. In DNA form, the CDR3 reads TGTGCCAGCAGTTACGCAGGGGCGGCCACTGAAGCTTTCTTT. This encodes CASSYAGAATEAFF.

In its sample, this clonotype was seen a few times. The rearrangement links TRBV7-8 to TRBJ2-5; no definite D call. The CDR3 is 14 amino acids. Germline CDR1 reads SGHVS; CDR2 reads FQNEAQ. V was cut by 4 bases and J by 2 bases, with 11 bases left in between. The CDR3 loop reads CASSSFRLQETQYF. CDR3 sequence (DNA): TGTGCCAGCAGCTCATTTCGGTTACAAGAGACCCAGTACTTC.

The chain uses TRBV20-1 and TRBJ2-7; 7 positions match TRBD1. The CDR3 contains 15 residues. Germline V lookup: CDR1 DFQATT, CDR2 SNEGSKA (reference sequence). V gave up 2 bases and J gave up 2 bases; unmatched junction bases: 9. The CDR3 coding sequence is TGCAGTGCTAGACATGGACAGGTCCTAACCTACGAGCAGTACTTC. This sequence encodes CSARHGQVLTYEQYF.

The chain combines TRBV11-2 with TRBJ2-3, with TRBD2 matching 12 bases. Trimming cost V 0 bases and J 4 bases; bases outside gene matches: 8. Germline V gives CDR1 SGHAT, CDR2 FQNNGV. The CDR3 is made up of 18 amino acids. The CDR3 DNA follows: TGTGCCAGCAGCTTAGATCTAGCGGGAGGGCCCTCGGCAGATACGCAGTATTTT. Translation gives CASSLDLAGGPSADTQYF.

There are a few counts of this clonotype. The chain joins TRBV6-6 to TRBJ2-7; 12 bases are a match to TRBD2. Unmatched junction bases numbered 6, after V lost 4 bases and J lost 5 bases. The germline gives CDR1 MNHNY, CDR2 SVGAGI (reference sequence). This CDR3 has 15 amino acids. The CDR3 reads CASSFASGRADEQYF. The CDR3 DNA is TGTGCCAGCAGTTTCGCTAGCGGGAGGGCCGACGAGCAGTACTTC.

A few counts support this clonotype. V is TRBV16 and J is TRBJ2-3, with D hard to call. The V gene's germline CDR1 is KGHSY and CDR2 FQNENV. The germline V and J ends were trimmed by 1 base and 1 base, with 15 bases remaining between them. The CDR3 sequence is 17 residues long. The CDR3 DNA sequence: TGTGCCAGCAGCCAATTCGACCAGCGACAACGCACAGATACGCAGTATTTT. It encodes CASSQFDQRQRTDTQYF.

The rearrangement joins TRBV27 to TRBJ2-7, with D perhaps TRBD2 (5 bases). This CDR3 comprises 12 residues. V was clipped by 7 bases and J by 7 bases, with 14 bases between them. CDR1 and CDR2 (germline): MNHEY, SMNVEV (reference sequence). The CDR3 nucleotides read TGTGCCAGCATGGGTATGCCGGGGGAGCAGTACTTC. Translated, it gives CASMGMPGEQYF.

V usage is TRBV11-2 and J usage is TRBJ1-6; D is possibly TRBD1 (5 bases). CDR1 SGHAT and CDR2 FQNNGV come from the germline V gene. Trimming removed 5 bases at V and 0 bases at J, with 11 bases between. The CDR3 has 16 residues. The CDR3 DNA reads TGTGCCAGCAGCCGACAGAGGAGCTCCTATAATTCACCCCTCCACTTT. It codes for CASSRQRSSYNSPLHF.

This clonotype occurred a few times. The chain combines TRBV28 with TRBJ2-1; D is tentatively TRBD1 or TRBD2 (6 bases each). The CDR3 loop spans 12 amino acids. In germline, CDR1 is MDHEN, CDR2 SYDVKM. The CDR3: CAGGSSYNEQFF. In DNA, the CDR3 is TGTGCAGGGGGGAGCTCCTACAATGAGCAGTTCTTC.

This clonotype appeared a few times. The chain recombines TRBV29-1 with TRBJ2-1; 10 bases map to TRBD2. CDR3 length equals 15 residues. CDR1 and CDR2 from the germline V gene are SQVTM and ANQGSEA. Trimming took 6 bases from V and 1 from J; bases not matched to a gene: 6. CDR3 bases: TGCAGCGTCCGGCCGGGACTAGCGTCCTACAATGAGCAGTTCTTC. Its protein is CSVRPGLASYNEQFF.